This T cell receptor (beta chain) was sequenced for a study of blood T cell repertoires in COVID-19. Study context: Whether acute or convalescent, the COVID-19 samples came from the United States, Italy and Spain.

Source study methods: Reference gene primer amplification gave nucleated cell count estimates. Only in-frame clones appear in the TCRdb table, and some are missing; sequencing was by immunoSEQ multiplex PCR. The V and J calls and clone size are taken from that table; D and trimming were inferred from the DNA. Among around 170,000 clones listed, around 90% were seen once. The CDR3 is made up of 14 amino acids. Germline assignment: CDR1 KGHSH and CDR2 LQKENI. The V gene end was trimmed by 3 bases and the J gene end by 10 bases; junction bases not matched to a gene: 6. The source material was PBMCs or T cells enriched from blood (not recorded which). The V gene is TRBV18, the J gene TRBJ2-1, with 10 bases that match TRBD1. The sequence derives from a woman aged 18 to 35 who had recovered from COVID-19. CDR3 bases: TGTGCCAGCTCACCTCGACAGGGGGCAGGCGAGCAGTTCTTC. Translated, it gives CASSPRQGAGEQFF.